This T cell receptor beta chain was sequenced during a study of spatial heterogeneity in lung cancer. The overall study: TCR and UMI combinations that were unique each appeared, on average, more than ten times in raw reads.

Time point noted: sample taken at primary tumor resection. Whole RNA was taken from tumor, nontumor lung or frozen PBMC; it was then sequenced unsorted. A unique molecular identifier was carried by every single TCR cDNA molecule. TCRdb re-called the 5' RACE reads through MiXCR, storing one row per CDR3 protein. The table records tens of thousands of distinct CDR3 sequences, 10% to 15% of them present only once. This CDR3 contains 15 residues. Trimming removed 2 bases from V and 0 bases from J, with 12 bases in between. CDR1 and CDR2 from the germline V gene are SGHRS and YFSETQ. The sequencing here drew on PBMCs, taken at surgery. The sequence derives from a male donor with early-stage non-small cell lung cancer. The gene calls are TRBV5-1 and TRBJ2-7, with D possibly being TRBD1 or TRBD2 (5 bases each). In nucleotides, the CDR3 is TGCGCCAGCAGCTTTGACGGGACGAGCTCCTACGAGCAGTACTTC. Encoded protein: CASSFDGTSSYEQYF.